The 7 T cell receptor beta chains presented below share a single source sample, sequenced in a study of blood T cell repertoires in COVID-19. Sequenced by immunoSEQ multiplex PCR; TCRdb stores in-frame clones only, minus some. The data show tens of thousands of clones, with 85% to 90% seen just once and about a tenth held by the top ten. Sequencing was carried out using peripheral blood. The receptors here all came from a man between 65 and 79 years old with active or convalescent COVID-19.

The CDR3 sequence is CASSQAVQGGYEQYF. In DNA, the CDR3 is TGTGCCAGCAGCCAAGCGGTACAGGGGGGATACGAGCAGTACTTC. The chain links TRBV14 to TRBJ2-7; TRBD1 agrees at 8 bases. CDR1 is SGHDN, CDR2 FVKESK, per germline. V shed 1 base, J shed 4 bases, and the junction held 6 bases outside the gene matches. This CDR3 is 15 amino acids long.

V is TRBV7-9 and J is TRBJ2-1; 9 bases align to TRBD2. V dropped 5 bases and J dropped 3; count of bases not matched to a gene: 5. The CDR3 contains 15 residues. Germline values: CDR1 SEHNR, CDR2 FQNEAQ (reference sequence). The CDR3 nucleotides are TGTGCCAGCAGCATAAGCGGGAGGTTCTACAATGAGCAGTTCTTC. Protein: CASSISGRFYNEQFF.

V and J are TRBV3-1 (or the pseudogene TRBV3-2) and TRBJ2-7; a possible D gene is TRBD2 (5 bases). Germline CDR1 is LGHDT and CDR2 is YNNKEL (reference sequence). Trimming removed 1 base from V and 7 bases from J, with 8 bases in between. The length of the CDR3 is 12 residues. The CDR3, as DNA: TGTGCCAGCAGCCAAGGTCCGGGAGAGCAGTACTTC. Its translation is CASSQGPGEQYF.

This rearrangement joins TRBV25-1 to TRBJ1-5, with 7 bases that match TRBD1. J was trimmed by 2 bases and V by 4 bases; bases with no gene match: 5. Germline loops: CDR1 MGHDK, CDR2 SYGVNS. This CDR3 is 15 amino acids long. CDR3 DNA: TGTGCCAGCAGTGCCGGGACAGCACGCAATCAGCCCCAGCATTTT. Its translation is CASSAGTARNQPQHF.

This chain links TRBV9 with TRBJ1-1; tentatively, D is TRBD1 (5 bases). This CDR3 spans 14 amino acids. Germline CDR1 SGDLS, CDR2 YYNGEE. V shed 2 bases and J shed 5 bases, with 13 bases lying between them. As DNA, the CDR3 is TGTGCCAGCAGCGTCGGACAAGGTCAAACTGAAGCTTTCTTT. Translating gives CASSVGQGQTEAFF.

The rearrangement links TRBV27 to TRBJ2-7; TRBD2 matches at 8 bases. The CDR3 contains 15 residues. Germline CDR1 MNHEY, CDR2 SMNVEV (reference sequence). V gave up 2 bases and J gave up 2 bases; unmatched junction bases: 5. The CDR3 nucleotides are TGTGCCAGCAGTTTAAACCCGGGAGGGCCCTACGAGCAGTACTTC. It translates to CASSLNPGGPYEQYF.

The CDR3 spells CASSEIGGYYQPQHF. The CDR3 DNA sequence: TGTGCCAGCAGTGAAATTGGAGGGTACTATCAGCCCCAGCATTTT. The V call is TRBV2, the J call TRBJ1-5; D gene uncertain. The CDR3 totals 15 residues. V shed 2 bases and J shed 5 bases, with 13 bases lying between them. Germline CDR1 reads SNHLY; CDR2 reads FYNNEI.